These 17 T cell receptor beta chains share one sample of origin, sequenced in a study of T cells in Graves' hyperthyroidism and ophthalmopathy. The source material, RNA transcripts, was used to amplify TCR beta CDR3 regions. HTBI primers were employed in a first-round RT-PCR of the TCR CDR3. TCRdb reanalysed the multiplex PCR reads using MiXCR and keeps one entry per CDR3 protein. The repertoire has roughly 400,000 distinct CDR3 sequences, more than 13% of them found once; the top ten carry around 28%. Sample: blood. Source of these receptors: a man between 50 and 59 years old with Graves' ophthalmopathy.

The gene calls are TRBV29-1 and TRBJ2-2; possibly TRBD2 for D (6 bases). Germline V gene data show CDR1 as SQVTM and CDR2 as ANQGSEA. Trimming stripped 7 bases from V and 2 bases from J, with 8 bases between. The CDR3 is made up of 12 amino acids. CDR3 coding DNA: TGCAGCGCGACTAGTAACACCGGGGAGCTGTTTTTT. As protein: CSATSNTGELFF.

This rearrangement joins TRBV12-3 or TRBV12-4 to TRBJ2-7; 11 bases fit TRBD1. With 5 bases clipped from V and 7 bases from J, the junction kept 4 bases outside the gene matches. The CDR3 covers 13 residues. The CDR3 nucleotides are TGTGCCAGCAGTGCCGGGACAGGGGGGGAGCAGTACTTC. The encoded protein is CASSAGTGGEQYF.

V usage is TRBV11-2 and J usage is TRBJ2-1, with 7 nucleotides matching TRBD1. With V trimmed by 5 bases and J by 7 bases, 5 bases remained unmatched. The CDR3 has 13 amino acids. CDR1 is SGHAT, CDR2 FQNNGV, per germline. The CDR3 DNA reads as TGTGCCAGCAGCCGGGACAGACTAAATGAGCAGTTCTTC. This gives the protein CASSRDRLNEQFF.

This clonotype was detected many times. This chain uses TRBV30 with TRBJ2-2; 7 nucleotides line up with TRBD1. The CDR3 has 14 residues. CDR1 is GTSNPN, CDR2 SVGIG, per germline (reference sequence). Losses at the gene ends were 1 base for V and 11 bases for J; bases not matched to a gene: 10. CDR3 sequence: CAWSAFDRVLELFF. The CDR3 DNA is TGTGCCTGGAGTGCCTTTGACAGGGTACTCGAGCTGTTTTTT.

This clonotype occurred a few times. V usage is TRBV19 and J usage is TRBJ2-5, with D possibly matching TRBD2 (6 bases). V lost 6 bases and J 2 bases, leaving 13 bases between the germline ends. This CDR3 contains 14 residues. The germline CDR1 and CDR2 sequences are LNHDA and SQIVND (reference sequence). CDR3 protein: CASRTSPGQETQYF. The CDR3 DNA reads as TGTGCCAGTAGAACTAGCCCCGGGCAAGAGACCCAGTACTTC.

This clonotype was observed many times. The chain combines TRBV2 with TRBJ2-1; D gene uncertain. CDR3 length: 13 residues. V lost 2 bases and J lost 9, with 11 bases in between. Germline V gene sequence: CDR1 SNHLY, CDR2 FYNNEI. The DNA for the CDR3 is TGTGCCAGCAGTGAATTGATTCGTGGTGAGCAGTTCTTC. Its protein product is CASSELIRGEQFF.

The CDR3: CASSQDLTPRGELFF. The CDR3 bases are TGTGCCAGCAGCCAAGATCTAACCCCCAGGGGGGAGCTGTTTTTT. V gene TRBV3-1 combines with J gene TRBJ2-2; D is uncertain. Deletions cut 0 bases from V and 8 bases from J, with 13 bases between. The CDR3 length is 15 residues. The germline gives CDR1 LGHDT, CDR2 YNNKEL (reference sequence).

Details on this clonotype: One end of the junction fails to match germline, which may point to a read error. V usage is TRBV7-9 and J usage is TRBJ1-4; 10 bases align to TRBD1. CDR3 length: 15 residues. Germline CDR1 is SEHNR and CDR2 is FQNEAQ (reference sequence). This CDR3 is CASSSRQGAKEKLFF. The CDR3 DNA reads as TGTGCCAGCAGCTCGCGACAGGGGGCTAAAGAAAAACTGTTTTTT.

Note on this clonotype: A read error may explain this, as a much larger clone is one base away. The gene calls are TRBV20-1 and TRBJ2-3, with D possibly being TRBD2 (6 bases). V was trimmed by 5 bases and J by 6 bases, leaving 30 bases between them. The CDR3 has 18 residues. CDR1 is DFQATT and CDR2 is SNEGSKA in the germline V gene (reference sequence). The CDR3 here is CSAGVRQSGQSHYDTQYF. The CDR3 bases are TGCAGTGCTGGAGTTCGTCAAAGCGGGCAAAGCCACTACGATACGCAGTATTTT.

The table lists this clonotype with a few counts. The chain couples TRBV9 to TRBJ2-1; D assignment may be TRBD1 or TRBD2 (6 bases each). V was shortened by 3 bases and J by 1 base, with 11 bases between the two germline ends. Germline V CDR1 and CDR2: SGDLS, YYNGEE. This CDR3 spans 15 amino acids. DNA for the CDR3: TGTGCCAGCAGCGGGGGGGCGGGTTCCTACAATGAGCAGTTCTTC. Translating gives CASSGGAGSYNEQFF.

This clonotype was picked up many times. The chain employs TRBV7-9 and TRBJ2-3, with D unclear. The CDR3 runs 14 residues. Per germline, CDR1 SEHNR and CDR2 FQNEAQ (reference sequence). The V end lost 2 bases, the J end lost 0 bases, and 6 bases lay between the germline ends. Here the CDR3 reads CASSLSLSTDTQYF. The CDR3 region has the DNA TGTGCCAGCAGCTTATCCCTGAGCACAGATACGCAGTATTTT.

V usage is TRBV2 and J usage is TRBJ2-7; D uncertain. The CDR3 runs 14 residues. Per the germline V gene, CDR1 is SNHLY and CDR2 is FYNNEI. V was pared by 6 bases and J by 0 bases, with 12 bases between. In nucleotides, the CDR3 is TGTGCCAGCAGGGTAACCCCGCGCTCCTACGAGCAGTACTTC. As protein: CASRVTPRSYEQYF.

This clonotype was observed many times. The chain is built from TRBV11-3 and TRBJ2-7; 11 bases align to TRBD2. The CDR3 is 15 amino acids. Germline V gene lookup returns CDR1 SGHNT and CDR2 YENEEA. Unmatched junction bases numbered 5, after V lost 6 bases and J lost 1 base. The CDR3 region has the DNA TGTGCCAGCAGTACCGGGACTAGCGGATCCTACGAGCAGTACTTC. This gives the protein CASSTGTSGSYEQYF.

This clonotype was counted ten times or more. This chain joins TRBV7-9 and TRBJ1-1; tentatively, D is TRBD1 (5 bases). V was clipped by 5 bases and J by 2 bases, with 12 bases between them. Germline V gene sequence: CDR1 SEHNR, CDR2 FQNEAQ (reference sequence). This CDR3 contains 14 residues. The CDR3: CASSTSTDNTEAFF. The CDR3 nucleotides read TGTGCCAGCAGCACCTCGACAGATAACACTGAAGCTTTCTTT.

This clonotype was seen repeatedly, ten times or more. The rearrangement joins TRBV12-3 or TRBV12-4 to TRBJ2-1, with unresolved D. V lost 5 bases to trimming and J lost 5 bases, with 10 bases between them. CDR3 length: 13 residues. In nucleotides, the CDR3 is TGTGCCAGCAGTCTCCCCTTAAACAATGAGCAGTTCTTC. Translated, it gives CASSLPLNNEQFF.

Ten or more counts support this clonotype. The chain's CDR3 is CASSPAGYAETQYF. The DNA of the CDR3 is TGTGCCAGCAGCCCCGCAGGGTACGCAGAGACCCAGTACTTC. The chain has TRBV12-3 or TRBV12-4 and TRBJ2-5; possibly TRBD1 for D (5 bases). The CDR3 consists of 14 residues. Trimming pared 6 bases from V and 4 bases from J, leaving 15 bases between.

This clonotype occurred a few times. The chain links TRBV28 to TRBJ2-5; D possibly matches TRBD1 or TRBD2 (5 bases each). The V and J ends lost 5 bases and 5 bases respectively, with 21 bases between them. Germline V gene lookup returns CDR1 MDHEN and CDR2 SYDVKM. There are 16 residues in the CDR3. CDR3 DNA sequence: TGTGCCAGCAGTCGCCCGGGGCCCCAAGGTTGGGAGACCCAGTACTTC. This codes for CASSRPGPQGWETQYF.